The rows below give T cell receptor beta chains drawn from one sample of a study of T cells in Graves' hyperthyroidism and ophthalmopathy. TCRdb re-analysed the multiplex PCR reads in MiXCR, keeping a single row per CDR3 protein. This sample has 600,000 to 700,000 distinct CDR3 sequences, with 45% found just once. The material sequenced was peripheral blood or thyroid tissue (not recorded which). The receptors originated from an adult man with Graves' disease, either hyperthyroidism or ophthalmopathy (not recorded which). Both conserved end residues are part of each CDR3. A D gene is named only where the DNA matches it firmly. Not all rows give a size; the values are once, few, many and, for expanded clones, a class.

v_gene	d_gene	j_gene	abundance	CDR3aa	CDR3nt
TRBV7-9	.	TRBJ1-1	once	CARAGRAFF	TGTGCCAGGGCGGGGAGGGCTTTCTTT
TRBV20-1	.	TRBJ1-4	.	CSARTMTVNEKLFF	TGCAGTGCTAGAACCATGACAGTGAATGAAAAACTGTTTTTT
TRBV7-8	.	TRBJ1-3	many	CASSWTPPSIYF	TGTGCCAGCAGTTGGACCCCCCCCTCCATATATTTT
TRBV20-1	.	TRBJ2-5	.	CSARVGHQETQYF	TGCAGTGCTAGAGTGGGACACCAAGAGACCCAGTACTTC
TRBV2	.	TRBJ1-2	many	CASSDSGLGYGYTF	TGTGCCAGCAGTGATTCAGGGTTGGGCTATGGCTACACCTTC
TRBV10-2	.	TRBJ1-5	many	CASSETAGDQPQHF	TGCGCCAGCAGTGAGACGGCAGGGGATCAGCCCCAGCATTTT
TRBV2	.	TRBJ2-7	many	CASDRDTPGQYF	TGTGCCAGCGACCGTGACACCCCCGGGCAGTACTTC
TRBV2	.	TRBJ1-1	few	CASSPEGMLSEAFF	TGTGCCAGCTCCCCCGAGGGGATGCTGTCTGAAGCTTTCTTT
TRBV29-1	TRBD2	TRBJ2-7	.	CSSWGGEQYF	TGCAGCAGTTGGGGGGGTGAGCAGTACTTC
TRBV29-1	TRBD1	TRBJ1-1	.	CSELRTGEGTEAFF	TGCAGTGAATTAAGGACAGGGGAAGGGACTGAAGCTTTCTTT
TRBV5-1	.	TRBJ1-1	few	CASSRQPNPNTEAFF	TGCGCCAGCAGCAGACAGCCGAACCCCAACACTGAAGCTTTCTTT
TRBV7-8	.	TRBJ1-5	many	CASSLAGGQPQHF	TGTGCCAGCAGCTTAGCGGGGGGCCAGCCCCAGCATTTT
TRBV11-2	.	TRBJ1-1	.	CASSFVEDTEAFF	TGTGCCAGCAGCTTCGTCGAGGACACTGAAGCTTTCTTT
TRBV28	.	TRBJ2-7	.	CASCGQWYEQYF	TGTGCCAGCTGCGGGCAGTGGTACGAGCAGTACTTC
TRBV6-5	.	TRBJ1-1	.	CASSYSSRLGRTEAFF	TGTGCCAGCAGTTACTCGTCGCGGTTGGGGAGGACTGAAGCTTTCTTT
TRBV19	TRBD1	TRBJ1-3	few	CASSKGQHSGNTIYF	TGTGCCAGTAGTAAGGGACAGCACTCTGGAAACACCATATATTTT
TRBV20-1	TRBD1	TRBJ1-2	.	CSAWTGLGYGYTF	TGCAGTGCATGGACAGGGCTGGGCTATGGCTACACCTTC
TRBV7-2	.	TRBJ1-5	.	CASTLSPLPGRFSQPQHF	TGTGCCAGCACCCTCAGCCCGCTTCCAGGGCGGTTCAGTCAGCCCCAGCATTTT
TRBV29-1	.	TRBJ2-2	.	CSVDGDSNTGELFF	TGCAGCGTTGATGGTGATTCGAACACCGGGGAGCTGTTTTTT
TRBV2	.	TRBJ1-4	many	CASSERRTNEKLFF	TGTGCCAGCAGTGAACGGAGAACTAATGAAAAACTGTTTTTT
TRBV6-5	.	TRBJ2-7	.	CASSYGRGLQEQYF	TGTGCCAGCAGTTACGGTCGAGGGCTCCAAGAGCAGTACTTC
TRBV7-3	.	TRBJ2-7	.	CASRSPGRVNSYEQYF	TGTGCCAGCAGGTCCCCCGGCAGGGTGAATTCCTACGAGCAGTACTTC
TRBV7-9	.	TRBJ2-7	many	CASSHPGLAYEQYF	TGTGCCAGCAGCCATCCGGGACTGGCCTACGAGCAGTACTTC
TRBV24-1	TRBD2	TRBJ2-5	few	CATSEGWTSETLYF	TGTGCCACCAGTGAGGGTTGGACTAGCGAGACGCTGTACTTC
TRBV9	.	TRBJ1-6	many	CASSVVGGIWSPLHF	TGTGCCAGCAGCGTAGTCGGGGGCATTTGGTCACCCCTCCACTTT
TRBV29-1	.	TRBJ1-2	.	CSVDEGGGNTF	TGCAGCGTTGATGAAGGGGGGGGAAACACCTTC
TRBV7-9	TRBD1	TRBJ1-1	.	CASSLTGQGAGGTEAFF	TGTGCCAGCAGCTTGACGGGACAGGGGGCCGGGGGCACTGAAGCTTTCTTT